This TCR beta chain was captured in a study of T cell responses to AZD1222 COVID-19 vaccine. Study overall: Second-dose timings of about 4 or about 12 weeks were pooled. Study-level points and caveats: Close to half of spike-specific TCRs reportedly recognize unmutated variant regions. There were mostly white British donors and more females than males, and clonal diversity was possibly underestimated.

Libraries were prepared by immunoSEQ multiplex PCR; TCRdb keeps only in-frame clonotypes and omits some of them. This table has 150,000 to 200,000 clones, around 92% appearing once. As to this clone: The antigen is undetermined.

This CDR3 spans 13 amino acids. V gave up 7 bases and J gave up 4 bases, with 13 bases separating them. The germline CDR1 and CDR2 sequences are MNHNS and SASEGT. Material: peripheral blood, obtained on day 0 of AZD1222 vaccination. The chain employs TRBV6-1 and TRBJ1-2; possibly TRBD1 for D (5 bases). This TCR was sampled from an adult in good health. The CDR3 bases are TGTGCCAGCACCGGGACTGCACTCTATGGCTACACCTTC. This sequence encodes CASTGTALYGYTF.